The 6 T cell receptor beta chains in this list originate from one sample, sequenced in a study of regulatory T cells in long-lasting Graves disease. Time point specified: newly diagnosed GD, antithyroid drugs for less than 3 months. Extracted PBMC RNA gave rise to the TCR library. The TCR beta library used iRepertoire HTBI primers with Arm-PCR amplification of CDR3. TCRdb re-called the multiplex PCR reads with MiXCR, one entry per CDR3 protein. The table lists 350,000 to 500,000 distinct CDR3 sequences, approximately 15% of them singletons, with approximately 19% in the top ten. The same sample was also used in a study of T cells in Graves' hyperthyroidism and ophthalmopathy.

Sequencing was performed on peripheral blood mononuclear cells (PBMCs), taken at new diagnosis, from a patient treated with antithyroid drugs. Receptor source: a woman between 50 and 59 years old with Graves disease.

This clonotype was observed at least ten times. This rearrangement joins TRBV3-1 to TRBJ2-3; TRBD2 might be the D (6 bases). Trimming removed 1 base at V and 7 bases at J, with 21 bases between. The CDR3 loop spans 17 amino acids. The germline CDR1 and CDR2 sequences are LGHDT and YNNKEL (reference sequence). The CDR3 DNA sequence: TGTGCCAGCAGCCAAGGGTATACGGGAGATTTGGGAAATACGCAGTATTTT. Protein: CASSQGYTGDLGNTQYF.

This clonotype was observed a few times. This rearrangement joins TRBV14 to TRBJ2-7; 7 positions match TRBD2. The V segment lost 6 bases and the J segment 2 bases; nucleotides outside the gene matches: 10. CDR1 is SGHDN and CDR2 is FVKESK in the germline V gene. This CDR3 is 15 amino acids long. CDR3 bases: TGTGCCAGCAGGCCTGGTCGGGAGGCCCCCTACGAGCAGTACTTC. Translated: CASRPGREAPYEQYF.

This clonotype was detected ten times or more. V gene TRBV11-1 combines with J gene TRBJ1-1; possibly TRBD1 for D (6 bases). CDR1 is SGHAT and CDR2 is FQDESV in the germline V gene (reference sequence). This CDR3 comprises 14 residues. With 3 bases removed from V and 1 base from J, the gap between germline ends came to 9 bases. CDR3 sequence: CASSLWTENTEAFF. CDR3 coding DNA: TGTGCCAGCAGCTTGTGGACAGAGAACACTGAAGCTTTCTTT.

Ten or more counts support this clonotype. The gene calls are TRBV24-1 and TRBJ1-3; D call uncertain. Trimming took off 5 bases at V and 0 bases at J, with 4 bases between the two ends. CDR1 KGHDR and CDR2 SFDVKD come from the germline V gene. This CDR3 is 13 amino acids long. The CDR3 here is CATSAVSGNTIYF. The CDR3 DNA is TGTGCCACCAGTGCAGTCTCTGGAAACACCATATATTTT.

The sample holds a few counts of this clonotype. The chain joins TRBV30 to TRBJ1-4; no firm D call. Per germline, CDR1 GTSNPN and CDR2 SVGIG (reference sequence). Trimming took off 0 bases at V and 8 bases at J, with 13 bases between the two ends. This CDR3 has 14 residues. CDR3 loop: CAWSVPPELEKLFF. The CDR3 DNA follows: TGTGCCTGGAGTGTACCCCCGGAGTTGGAAAAACTGTTTTTT.

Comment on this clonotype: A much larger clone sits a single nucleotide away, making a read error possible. CDR3: CSARLANPPHNEQFF. CDR3 DNA sequence: TGCAGTGCTAGGTTGGCGAACCCACCTCACAATGAGCAGTTCTTC. The chain carries TRBV20-1 and TRBJ2-5; D remains ambiguous. The DNA end lines up better with TRBJ2-1; the J call may be wrong. Germline V gene sequence: CDR1 DFQATT, CDR2 SNEGSKA (reference sequence). This CDR3 is 15 amino acids long.